These 7 T cell receptor beta chains came from one sample sequenced in a study of blood T cells in healthy people across ages. With a J-beta primer mix and a sample-barcoded 5' primer, a second PCR ran about 6 to 11 cycles. Via MiXCR, TCRdb re-called the 5' RACE reads, giving one row per CDR3 protein. The sample has around 1.5 million distinct CDR3 sequences; around 55% are singletons. Material: blood. Source of these receptors: a young man in good health.

The genes are TRBV7-9 and TRBJ2-1; the D is unclear. The CDR3 contains 16 residues. The ends were cut back, 1 base at V and 10 bases at J, with 20 bases in the middle. CDR1 and CDR2 (germline): SEHNR, FQNEAQ (reference sequence). This CDR3 reads CASSLGWAEGFVEQFF. The CDR3 DNA is TGTGCCAGCAGCTTAGGGTGGGCAGAAGGATTCGTCGAGCAGTTCTTC.

This clonotype has just a few counts. The rearrangement uses TRBV29-1 and TRBJ2-3, with D perhaps matching TRBD2 (5 bases). The germline V gene has CDR1 SQVTM and CDR2 ANQGSEA. Deletions cut 1 base from V and 2 bases from J, with 13 bases between. The CDR3 length is 15 residues. CDR3 in DNA: TGCAGCGTTGAAGGGGCTAGCCCAGACACAGATACGCAGTATTTT. Translating gives CSVEGASPDTDTQYF.

The genes are TRBV20-1 and TRBJ2-7, with TRBD2 as a possible D gene (6 bases). Trimming took off 5 bases at V and 2 bases at J, with 13 bases between the two ends. This CDR3 region has 13 residues. Germline V gene lookup returns CDR1 DFQATT and CDR2 SNEGSKA (reference sequence). In DNA, the CDR3 is TGCAGTGCTGTGGGACTCCTGGCCTACGAGCAGTACTTC. Its translation is CSAVGLLAYEQYF.

The chain employs TRBV10-3 and TRBJ2-1; a possible D gene is TRBD1 (5 bases). The tail of the sequence fits TRBJ2-7 better, so the J call may be wrong. The CDR3 loop spans 14 amino acids. Germline V gives CDR1 ENHRY, CDR2 SYGVKD. CDR3 in amino acids: CAISETGPPYEQYF. CDR3 DNA: TGTGCCATCAGTGAGACAGGCCCCCCCTACGAGCAGTACTTC.

The DNA of the CDR3 is TGTGCCAGCAGTTTTCTCCGGGACACTCAAATGGACAAAAACATTCAGTACTTC. It specifies CASSFLRDTQMDKNIQYF. The chain couples TRBV2 to TRBJ2-4; weak D call: TRBD1 (6 bases). CDR3 size: 18 residues. Germline loops: CDR1 SNHLY, CDR2 FYNNEI. Deletions cut 5 bases from V and 3 bases from J, with 23 bases between. Together with reference TRBV2 and TRBJ2-4, the CDR3 gives the full variable domain: EPEVTQTPSHQVTQMGQEVILRCVPISNHLYFYWYRQILGQKVEFLVSFYNNEISEKSEIFDDQFSVERPDGSNFTLKIRSTKLEDSAMYFCASSFLRDTQMDKNIQYFGAGTRLSVL.

The V gene is TRBV14, the J gene TRBJ1-2, with D possibly matching TRBD1 (6 bases). Germline lookup yields CDR1 SGHDN and CDR2 FVKESK. Trimming took 10 bases from V and 2 from J, leaving 14 bases between them. The CDR3 extends over 13 amino acids. The CDR3 protein is CATRNRANYGYTF. The CDR3 bases are TGTGCCACCCGGAACAGGGCGAACTATGGCTACACCTTC.

V usage is TRBV5-1 and J usage is TRBJ2-3; D ambiguous. Germline CDR1 reads SGHRS; CDR2 reads YFSETQ. The V gene lost 4 bases and the J gene lost 3 bases, with 9 bases spanning the gap. The CDR3 totals 13 residues. Here the CDR3 reads CASSKRETDTQYF. The CDR3 DNA sequence: TGCGCCAGCAGCAAACGCGAAACAGATACGCAGTATTTT.